The rows below give T cell receptor beta chains drawn from one sample of a study of cytomegalovirus exposure and HLA in healthy donors. Only in-frame clones appear in the TCRdb table, and some are missing; sequencing was by immunoSEQ multiplex PCR. This repertoire shows 150,000 or so clones, over 65% found once; its top ten account for approximately 4.3%. Sample: PBMCs. The receptors originated from a man between 18 and 29 years old in good health and CMV-seropositive. The CDR3 runs from the conserved cysteine through the conserved F or W. The order of the fields is V gene, J gene, D gene, clone size, CDR3 protein, CDR3 DNA. A D gene is named only where the DNA matches it firmly. Only part of the rows carry a size: once, few, many, or a class if the clone is expanded.

v_gene: TRBV7-9; j_gene: TRBJ1-5; d_gene: TRBD1; abundance: -; CDR3aa: CASSPGTGSNQPQHF; CDR3nt: TGTGCCAGCAGCCCCGGGACAGGGAGCAATCAGCCCCAGCATTTT
v_gene: TRBV28; j_gene: TRBJ1-4; d_gene: -; abundance: once; CDR3aa: CASSGDKGAVLANEKLFF; CDR3nt: TGTGCCAGCAGTGGGGACAAGGGTGCAGTACTAGCTAATGAAAAACTGTTTTTT
v_gene: TRBV15; j_gene: TRBJ2-7; d_gene: -; abundance: -; CDR3aa: CATSRGWAYEQYF; CDR3nt: TGTGCCACCAGCAGGGGCTGGGCCTACGAGCAGTACTTC
v_gene: TRBV27; j_gene: TRBJ2-3; d_gene: TRBD2; abundance: -; CDR3aa: CASSPLAGFSTDTQYF; CDR3nt: TGTGCCAGCAGTCCGCTAGCGGGGTTTAGCACAGATACGCAGTATTTT
v_gene: TRBV7-9; j_gene: TRBJ2-7; d_gene: TRBD2; abundance: -; CDR3aa: CASSLGLSGGIYEQYF; CDR3nt: TGTGCCAGCAGCTTAGGTTTAAGCGGGGGGATCTACGAGCAGTACTTC
v_gene: TRBV5-1; j_gene: TRBJ2-7; d_gene: TRBD1; abundance: -; CDR3aa: CASSAGQGYNEQYF; CDR3nt: TGCGCCAGCAGCGCGGGACAGGGGTATAACGAGCAGTACTTC
v_gene: TRBV6-5; j_gene: TRBJ2-1; d_gene: -; abundance: once; CDR3aa: CASGLRSSGYNEQFF; CDR3nt: TGTGCCAGCGGCCTTCGGAGCTCAGGGTACAATGAGCAGTTCTTC
v_gene: TRBV5-4; j_gene: TRBJ2-3; d_gene: -; abundance: -; CDR3aa: CASSPDSTGDTQYF; CDR3nt: TGTGCCAGCAGCCCCGACTCCACGGGAGATACGCAGTATTTT
v_gene: TRBV14; j_gene: TRBJ1-1; d_gene: -; abundance: -; CDR3aa: CASSSRVFGEAFF; CDR3nt: TGTGCCAGCAGCTCCAGGGTATTCGGTGAAGCTTTCTTT
v_gene: TRBV10-3; j_gene: TRBJ1-1; d_gene: -; abundance: few; CDR3aa: CAIRTGVGGSDTEAFF; CDR3nt: TGTGCCATCAGGACGGGGGTTGGAGGCAGCGACACTGAAGCTTTCTTT
v_gene: TRBV11-3; j_gene: TRBJ2-5; d_gene: -; abundance: -; CDR3aa: CASSLGQEETQYF; CDR3nt: TGTGCCAGCAGCTTAGGACAGGAGGAGACCCAGTACTTC
v_gene: TRBV5-1; j_gene: TRBJ1-4; d_gene: TRBD1; abundance: -; CDR3aa: CASSRDRASNEKLFF; CDR3nt: TGCGCCAGCAGCCGGGACAGGGCTTCTAATGAAAAACTGTTTTTT